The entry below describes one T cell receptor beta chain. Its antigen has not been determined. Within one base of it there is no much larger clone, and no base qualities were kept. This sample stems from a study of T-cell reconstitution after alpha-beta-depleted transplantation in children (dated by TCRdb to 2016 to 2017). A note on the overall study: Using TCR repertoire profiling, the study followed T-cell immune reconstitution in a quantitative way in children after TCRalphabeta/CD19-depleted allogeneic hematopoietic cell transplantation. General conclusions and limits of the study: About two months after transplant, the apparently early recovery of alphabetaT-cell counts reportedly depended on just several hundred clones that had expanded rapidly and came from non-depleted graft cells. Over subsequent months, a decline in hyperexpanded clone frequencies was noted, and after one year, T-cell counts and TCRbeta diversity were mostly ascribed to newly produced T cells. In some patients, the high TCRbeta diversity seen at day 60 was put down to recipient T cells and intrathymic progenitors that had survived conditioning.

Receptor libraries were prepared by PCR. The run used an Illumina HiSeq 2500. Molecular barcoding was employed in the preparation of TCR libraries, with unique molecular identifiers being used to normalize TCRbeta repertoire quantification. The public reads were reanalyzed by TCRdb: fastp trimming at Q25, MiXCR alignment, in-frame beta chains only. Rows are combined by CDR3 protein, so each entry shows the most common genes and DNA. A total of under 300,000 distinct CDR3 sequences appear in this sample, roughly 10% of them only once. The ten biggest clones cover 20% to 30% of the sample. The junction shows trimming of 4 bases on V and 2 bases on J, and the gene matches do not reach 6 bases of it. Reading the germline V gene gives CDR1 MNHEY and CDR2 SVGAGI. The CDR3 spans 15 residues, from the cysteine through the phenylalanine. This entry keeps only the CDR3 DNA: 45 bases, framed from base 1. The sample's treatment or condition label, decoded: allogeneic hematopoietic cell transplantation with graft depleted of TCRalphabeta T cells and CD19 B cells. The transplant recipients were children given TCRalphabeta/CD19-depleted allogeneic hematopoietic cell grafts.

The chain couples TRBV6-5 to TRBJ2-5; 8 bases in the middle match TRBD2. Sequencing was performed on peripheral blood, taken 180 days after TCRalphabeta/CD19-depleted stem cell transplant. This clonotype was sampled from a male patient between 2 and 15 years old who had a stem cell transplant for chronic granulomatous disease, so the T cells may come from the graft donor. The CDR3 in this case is CASSSLAGRQETQYF. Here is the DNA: TGTGCCAGCAGTTCCTTAGCGGGACGACAAGAGACCCAGTACTTC.